This TCR beta chain was sequenced in a study of cytomegalovirus exposure and HLA in healthy donors. The PCR contained 60 Vbeta and 13 Jbeta primers. Assay: immunoSEQ multiplex PCR; the TCRdb copy retains only in-frame clones and omits some. This table holds roughly 100,000 clones, about 60% found once. Of note for this clone: Its target is not known.

The CDR3 runs to 15 residues. CDR1 MNHEY and CDR2 SMNVEV come from the germline V gene (reference sequence). V lost 3 bases and J 7 bases, leaving 16 bases between the germline ends. Study-level findings and limits: Later analysis demonstrated an association between a missense DCLRE1C variant and TCR beta V- and J-gene trimming.

The sample was PBMCs. The clonotype comes from a human donor in good health. The chain couples TRBV27 to TRBJ2-1; tentatively, D is TRBD2 (7 bases). As DNA, the CDR3 is TGTGCCAGCAGTTTGGGGGGGCAGGGAAGGAATGAGCAGTTCTTC. This gives the protein CASSLGGQGRNEQFF.